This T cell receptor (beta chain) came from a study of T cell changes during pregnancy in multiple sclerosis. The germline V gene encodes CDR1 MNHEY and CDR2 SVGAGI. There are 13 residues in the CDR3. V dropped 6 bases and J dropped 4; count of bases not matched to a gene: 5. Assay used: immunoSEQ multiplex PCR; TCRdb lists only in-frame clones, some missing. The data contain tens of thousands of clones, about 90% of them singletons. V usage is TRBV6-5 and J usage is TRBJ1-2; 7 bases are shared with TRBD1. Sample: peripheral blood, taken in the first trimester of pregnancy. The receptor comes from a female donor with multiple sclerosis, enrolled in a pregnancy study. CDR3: CASSPTGTYGYTF. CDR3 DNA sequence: TGTGCCAGCAGCCCGACAGGGACCTATGGCTACACCTTC.